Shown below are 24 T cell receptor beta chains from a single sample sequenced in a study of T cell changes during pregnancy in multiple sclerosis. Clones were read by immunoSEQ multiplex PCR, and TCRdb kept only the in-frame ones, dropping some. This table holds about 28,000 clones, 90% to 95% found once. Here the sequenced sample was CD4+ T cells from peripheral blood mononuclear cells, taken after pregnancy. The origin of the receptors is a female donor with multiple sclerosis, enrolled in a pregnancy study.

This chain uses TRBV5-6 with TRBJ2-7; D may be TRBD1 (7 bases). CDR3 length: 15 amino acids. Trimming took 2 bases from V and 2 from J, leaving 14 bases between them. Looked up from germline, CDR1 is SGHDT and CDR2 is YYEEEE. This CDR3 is CASSFPGRGAYEQYF. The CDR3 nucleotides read TGTGCCAGCAGCTTTCCTGGCAGGGGGGCCTACGAGCAGTACTTC.

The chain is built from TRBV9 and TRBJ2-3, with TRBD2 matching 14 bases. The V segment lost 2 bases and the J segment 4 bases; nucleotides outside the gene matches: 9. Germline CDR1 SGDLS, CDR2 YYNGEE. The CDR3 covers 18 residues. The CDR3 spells CASSVATATSGGADTQYF. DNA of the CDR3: TGTGCCAGCAGCGTCGCCACCGCGACTAGCGGGGGGGCAGATACGCAGTATTTT.

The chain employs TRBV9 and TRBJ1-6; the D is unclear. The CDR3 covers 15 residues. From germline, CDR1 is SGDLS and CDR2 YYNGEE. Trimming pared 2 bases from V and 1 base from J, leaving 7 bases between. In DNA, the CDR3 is TGTGCCAGCAGCGTGAGTGGTTCCTATAATTCACCCCTCCACTTT. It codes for CASSVSGSYNSPLHF. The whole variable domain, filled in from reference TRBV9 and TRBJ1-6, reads DSGVTQTPKHLITATGQRVTLRCSPRSGDLSVYWYQQSLDQGLQFLIQYYNGEERAKGNILERFSAQQFPDLHSELNLSSLELGDSALYFCASSVSGSYNSPLHFGNGTRLTVT.

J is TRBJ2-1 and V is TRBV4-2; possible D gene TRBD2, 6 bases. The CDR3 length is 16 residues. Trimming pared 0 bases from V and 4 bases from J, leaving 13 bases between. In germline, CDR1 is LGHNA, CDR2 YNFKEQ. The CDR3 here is CASSQEGLAIYNEQFF. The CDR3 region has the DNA TGTGCCAGCAGCCAAGAAGGGCTAGCGATATACAATGAGCAGTTCTTC.

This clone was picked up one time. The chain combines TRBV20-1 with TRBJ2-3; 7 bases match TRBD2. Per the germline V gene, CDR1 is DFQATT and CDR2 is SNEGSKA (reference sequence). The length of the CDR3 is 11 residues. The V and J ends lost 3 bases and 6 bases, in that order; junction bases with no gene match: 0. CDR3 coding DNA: TGCAGTGCTAGCGGGGGGGATACGCAGTATTTT. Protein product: CSASGGDTQYF.

The DNA of the CDR3 is TGTGCCAGCAGACGACCGACAGACTATGGCTACACCTTC. This codes for CASRRPTDYGYTF. The V and J genes are TRBV6-5 and TRBJ1-2; weak D call: TRBD1 (5 bases). The ends were cut back, 6 bases at V and 3 bases at J, with 11 bases in the middle. CDR3 length equals 13 residues. CDR1 is MNHEY and CDR2 is SVGAGI in the germline V gene.

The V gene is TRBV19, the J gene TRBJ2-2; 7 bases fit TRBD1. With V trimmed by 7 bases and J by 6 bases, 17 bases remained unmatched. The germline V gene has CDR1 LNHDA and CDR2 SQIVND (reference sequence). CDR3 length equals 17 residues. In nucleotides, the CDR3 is TGTGCCAGTATCTCATATAAGGGGGCCGGTGCCGCCGGGGAGCTGTTTTTT. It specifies CASISYKGAGAAGELFF. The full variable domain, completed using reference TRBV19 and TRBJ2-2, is DGGITQSPKYLFRKEGQNVTLSCEQNLNHDAMYWYRQDPGQGLRLIYYSQIVNDFQKGDIAEGYSVSREKKESFPLTVTSAQKNPTAFYLCASISYKGAGAAGELFFGEGSRLTVL.

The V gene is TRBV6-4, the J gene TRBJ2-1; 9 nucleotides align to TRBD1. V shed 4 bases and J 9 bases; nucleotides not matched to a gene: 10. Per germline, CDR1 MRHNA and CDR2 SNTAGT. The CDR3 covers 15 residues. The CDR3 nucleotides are TGTGCCAGCAGTGTATCCGGGACAGGGCAAAGTGAGCAGTTCTTC. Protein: CASSVSGTGQSEQFF.

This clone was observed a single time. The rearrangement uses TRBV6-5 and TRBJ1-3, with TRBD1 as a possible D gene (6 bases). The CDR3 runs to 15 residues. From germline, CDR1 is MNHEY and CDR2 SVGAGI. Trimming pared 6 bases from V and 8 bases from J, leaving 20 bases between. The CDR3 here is CASSYGTPVGDTIYF. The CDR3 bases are TGTGCCAGCAGCTATGGGACACCAGTGGGAGACACCATATATTTT.

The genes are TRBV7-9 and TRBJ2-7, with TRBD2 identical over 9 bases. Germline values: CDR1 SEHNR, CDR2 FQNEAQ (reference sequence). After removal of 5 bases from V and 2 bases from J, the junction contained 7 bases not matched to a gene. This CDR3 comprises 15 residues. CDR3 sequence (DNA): TGTGCCAGCAGCCCCCAGCGGGGGGACGCCTACGAGCAGTACTTC. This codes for CASSPQRGDAYEQYF. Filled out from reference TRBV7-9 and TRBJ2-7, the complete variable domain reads DTGVSQNPRHKITKRGQNVTFRCDPISEHNRLYWYRQTLGQGPEFLTYFQNEAQLEKSRLLSDRFSAERPKGSFSTLEIQRTEQGDSAMYLCASSPQRGDAYEQYFGPGTRLTVT.

CDR3 in amino acids: CASGSGRTGQPQHF. CDR3 DNA: TGTGCCAGCGGGTCCGGGAGGACGGGTCAGCCCCAGCATTTT. The V and J genes are TRBV6-1 and TRBJ1-5; D is ambiguous. The CDR3 is 14 residues long. Germline loops: CDR1 MNHNS, CDR2 SASEGT. Deletions cut 8 bases from V and 6 bases from J, with 17 bases between.

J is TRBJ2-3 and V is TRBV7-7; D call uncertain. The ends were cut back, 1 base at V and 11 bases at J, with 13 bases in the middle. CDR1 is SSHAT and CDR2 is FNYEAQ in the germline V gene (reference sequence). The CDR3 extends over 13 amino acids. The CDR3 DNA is TGTGCCAGCAGCTTAGGCACAGATTCGGAGCAGTATTTT. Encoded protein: CASSLGTDSEQYF. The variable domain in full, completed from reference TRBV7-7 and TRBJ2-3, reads GAGVSQSPRYKVTKRGQDVTLRCDPISSHATLYWYQQALGQGPEFLTYFNYEAQPDKSGLPSDRFSAERPEGSISTLTIQRTEQRDSAMYRCASSLGTDSEQYFGPGTRLTVL.

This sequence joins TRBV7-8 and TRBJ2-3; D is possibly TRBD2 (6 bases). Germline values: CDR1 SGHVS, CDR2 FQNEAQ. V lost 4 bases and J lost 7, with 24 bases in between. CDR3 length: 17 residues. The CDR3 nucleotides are TGTGCCAGCAGCTACCCCGCCTTAGGTAGCGGAATCTATACGCAGTATTTT. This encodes CASSYPALGSGIYTQYF.

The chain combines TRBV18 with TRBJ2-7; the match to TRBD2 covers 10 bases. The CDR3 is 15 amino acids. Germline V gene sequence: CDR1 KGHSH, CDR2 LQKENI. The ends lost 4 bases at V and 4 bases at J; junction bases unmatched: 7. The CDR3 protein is CASSLSSGGGYEQYF. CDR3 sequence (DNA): TGTGCCAGCTCACTCTCTAGCGGGGGAGGTTACGAGCAGTACTTC.

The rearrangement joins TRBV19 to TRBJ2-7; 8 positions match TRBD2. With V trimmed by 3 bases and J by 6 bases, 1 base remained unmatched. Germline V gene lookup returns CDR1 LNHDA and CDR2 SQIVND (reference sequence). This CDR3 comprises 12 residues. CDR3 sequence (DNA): TGTGCCAGTAGTATTCGGGGGGGCGAGCAGTACTTC. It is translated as CASSIRGGEQYF.

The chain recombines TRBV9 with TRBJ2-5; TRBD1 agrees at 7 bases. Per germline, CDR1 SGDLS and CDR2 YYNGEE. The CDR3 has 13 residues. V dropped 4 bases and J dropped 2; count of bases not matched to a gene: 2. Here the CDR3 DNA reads TGTGCCAGCAGCAAGGGACAGCAAGAGACCCAGTACTTC. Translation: CASSKGQQETQYF.

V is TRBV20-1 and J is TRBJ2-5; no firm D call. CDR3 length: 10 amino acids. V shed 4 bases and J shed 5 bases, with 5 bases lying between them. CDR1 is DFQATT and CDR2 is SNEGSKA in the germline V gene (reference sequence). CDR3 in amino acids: CSANGETQYF. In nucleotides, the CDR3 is TGCAGTGCTAACGGGGAGACCCAGTACTTC.

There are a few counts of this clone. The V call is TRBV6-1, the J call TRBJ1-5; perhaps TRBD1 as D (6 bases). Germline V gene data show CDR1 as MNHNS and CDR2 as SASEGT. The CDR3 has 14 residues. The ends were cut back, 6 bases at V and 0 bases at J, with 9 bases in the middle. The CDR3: CASRWTDSNQPQHF. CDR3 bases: TGTGCCAGCAGGTGGACAGATAGCAATCAGCCCCAGCATTTT.

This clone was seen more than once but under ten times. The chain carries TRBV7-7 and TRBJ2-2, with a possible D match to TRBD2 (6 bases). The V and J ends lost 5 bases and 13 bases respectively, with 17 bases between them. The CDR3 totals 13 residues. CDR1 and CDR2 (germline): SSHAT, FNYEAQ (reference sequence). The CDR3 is CASSPPFETRLFF. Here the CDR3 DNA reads TGTGCCAGCAGCCCCCCTTTTGAGACTAGGCTGTTTTTT.

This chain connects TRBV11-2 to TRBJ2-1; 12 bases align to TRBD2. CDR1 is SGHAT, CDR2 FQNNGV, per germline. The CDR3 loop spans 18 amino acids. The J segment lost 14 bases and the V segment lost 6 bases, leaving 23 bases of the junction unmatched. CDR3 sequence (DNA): TGTGCCAGCAGTTTCATGGGACTAGCGGGTAGGAGCTTGATGTTGGAGTTCTTC. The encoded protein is CASSFMGLAGRSLMLEFF.

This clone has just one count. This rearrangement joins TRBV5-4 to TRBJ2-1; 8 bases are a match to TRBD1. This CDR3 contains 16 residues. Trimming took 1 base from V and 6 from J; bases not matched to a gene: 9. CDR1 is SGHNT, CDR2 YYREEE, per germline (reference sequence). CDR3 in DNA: TGTGCCAGCAGCTTGAACTGGGGCCAGGGGGCCAATGAGCAGTTCTTC. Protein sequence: CASSLNWGQGANEQFF.

DNA of the CDR3: TGTGCCAGCAGACGACTAGCGGGAGGGTTTGATAGCACAGATACGCAGTATTTT. The encoded protein is CASRRLAGGFDSTDTQYF. The rearrangement joins TRBV2 to TRBJ2-3; the match to TRBD2 covers 14 bases. The V gene end was trimmed by 6 bases and the J gene end by 0 bases; junction bases not matched to a gene: 8. The CDR3 sequence is 18 residues long. CDR1 and CDR2 (germline): SNHLY, FYNNEI.

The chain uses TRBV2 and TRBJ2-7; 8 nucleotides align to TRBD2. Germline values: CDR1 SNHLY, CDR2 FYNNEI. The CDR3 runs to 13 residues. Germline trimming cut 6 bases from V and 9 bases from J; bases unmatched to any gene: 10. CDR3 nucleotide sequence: TGTGCCAGCAGAGGACTAGCCGCCGGGGGGCAGTACTTC. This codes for CASRGLAAGGQYF.

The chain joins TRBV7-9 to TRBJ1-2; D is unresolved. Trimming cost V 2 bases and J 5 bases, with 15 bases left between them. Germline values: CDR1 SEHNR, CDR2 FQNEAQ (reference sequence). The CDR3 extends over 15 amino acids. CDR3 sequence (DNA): TGTGCCAGCAGCTTATCTGAAAACCGGGGATATGGCTACACCTTC. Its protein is CASSLSENRGYGYTF.